Shown below are 21 T cell receptor beta chains from a single sample sequenced in a study of blood T cells in healthy people across ages. Sample-barcoded 5' priming and a J-beta primer mix drove a second PCR of roughly 7 to 11 cycles. TCRdb analysed the 5' RACE reads with MiXCR anew, one entry per CDR3 protein. The repertoire holds about 700,000 distinct CDR3 sequences, with less than 40% as singletons. The source material was blood. The origin of the receptors is a woman aged 80 or over in good health.

This chain links TRBV20-1 with TRBJ2-5; TRBD2 agrees at 7 bases. The J call could be wrong; TRBJ2-7 is a better fit for the DNA end. The germline V gene has CDR1 DFQATT and CDR2 SNEGSKA (reference sequence). CDR3 length: 13 amino acids. The CDR3, as DNA: TGCAGTGCTAGGAATGGGGAGGGCAACGAGCAGTACTTC. It specifies CSARNGEGNEQYF.

Details on this clonotype: This could be a read error, since a much larger clone is one nucleotide away. The gene calls are TRBV20-1 and TRBJ1-1; D is undetermined. Germline values: CDR1 DFQATT, CDR2 SNEGSKA (reference sequence). The CDR3 runs 11 residues. In DNA form, the CDR3 reads TGCAGTGCTAGCGATGGAACTGGAGCTTTCTTT. This translates into CSASDGTGAFF.

The genes are TRBV5-1 and TRBJ1-1; possible D gene TRBD1, 5 bases. V lost 3 bases and J lost 5, with 14 bases in between. Per germline, CDR1 SGHRS and CDR2 YFSETQ. The CDR3 consists of 14 residues. CDR3 DNA sequence: TGCGCCAGCAGCTGGGTGGGGGAGAGAACTGAAGCTTTCTTT. This encodes CASSWVGERTEAFF. Supplemented by reference TRBV5-1 and TRBJ1-1, the full variable domain reads KAGVTQTPRYLIKTRGQQVTLSCSPISGHRSVSWYQQTPGQGLQFLFEYFSETQRNKGNFPGRFSGRQFSNSRSEMNVSTLELGDSALYLCASSWVGERTEAFFGQGTRLTVV.

The V and J genes are TRBV20-1 and TRBJ1-1; TRBD1 is a possible D gene (5 bases). CDR1 DFQATT and CDR2 SNEGSKA come from the germline V gene (reference sequence). The CDR3 is 14 residues long. V lost 0 bases, J lost 1 base, and 9 bases lay in between. CDR3 loop: CSARDLDRNTEAFF. CDR3 in DNA: TGCAGTGCTAGAGATTTAGACAGGAACACTGAAGCTTTCTTT.

A note on this clonotype: A much larger clonotype is one base distant, so this may be a read error. The chain has TRBV5-1 and TRBJ1-6; D uncertain. Germline CDR1 SGHRS, CDR2 YFSETQ. V dropped 5 bases and J dropped 14 bases, with 20 bases sitting between them. The CDR3 contains 14 residues. As DNA, the CDR3 is TGCGCCAGCAGTGGGAGGACTGGGGAAGGGACCCTCCACTTT. This sequence encodes CASSGRTGEGTLHF. The complete variable domain, with remaining parts taken from reference TRBV5-1 and TRBJ1-6, reads KAGVTQTPRYLIKTRGQQVTLSCSPISGHRSVSWYQQTPGQGLQFLFEYFSETQRNKGNFPGRFSGRQFSNSRSEMNVSTLELGDSALYLCASSGRTGEGTLHFGNGTRLTVT.

This clonotype was detected a few times. The chain couples TRBV28 to TRBJ2-3, with 9 bases matching TRBD2. Germline-derived CDR1 and CDR2 are MDHEN and SYDVKM. The V segment lost 3 bases and the J segment 0 bases; nucleotides outside the gene matches: 10. The CDR3 loop spans 18 amino acids. This chain's CDR3 is CASSLMGAGGLSTDTQYF. The CDR3 nucleotides are TGTGCCAGCAGTTTGATGGGCGCGGGGGGGCTTAGCACAGATACGCAGTATTTT.

Comment on this clonotype: This may stem from a read error, because a much larger clone lies one nucleotide away. The chain links TRBV7-6 to TRBJ2-7; 9 nucleotides line up with TRBD2. V trimming: 5 bases; J trimming: 7 bases; junction bases outside the gene matches: 18. The CDR3 is made up of 17 amino acids. Germline V CDR1 and CDR2: SGHVS, FNYEAQ. CDR3 protein: CASSPGGASGAYNEQYF. Here the CDR3 DNA reads TGTGCCAGCAGCCCCGGTGGAGCTAGCGGGGCCTACAATGAGCAGTACTTC.

This clonotype occurred many times. This could be a read error, since a much larger clone is one nucleotide away. J is TRBJ1-2 and V is TRBV5-1, with TRBD1 matching over 7 bases. The CDR3 has 15 residues. The germline CDR1 and CDR2 sequences are SGHRS and YFSETQ. Unmatched junction bases numbered 11, after V lost 3 bases and J lost 6 bases. This CDR3 is CASSYGDRAWDGYTF. For the CDR3, the DNA is TGCGCCAGCAGCTACGGGGACAGAGCATGGGATGGCTACACCTTC.

This clonotype was seen many times. The rearrangement uses TRBV7-9 and TRBJ1-2; 7 nucleotides match TRBD1. Germline CDR1 is SEHNR and CDR2 is FQNEAQ (reference sequence). Losses at the gene ends were 0 bases for V and 6 bases for J; bases not matched to a gene: 7. The CDR3 has 15 amino acids. The CDR3 reads CASSLAGIQGDGYTF. DNA of the CDR3: TGTGCCAGCAGCTTAGCGGGGATCCAGGGGGATGGCTACACCTTC.

This clonotype came up many times. The V and J genes are TRBV5-1 and TRBJ2-7, with 9 bases lining up with TRBD2. The CDR3 length is 16 residues. The V segment lost 0 bases and the J segment 5 bases; nucleotides outside the gene matches: 9. Germline lookup yields CDR1 SGHRS and CDR2 YFSETQ. CDR3 DNA sequence: TGCGCCAGCAGCTTGGGTAGCGGGGGCGCTACCCACGAGCAGTACTTC. Protein product: CASSLGSGGATHEQYF.

Remarks on this clonotype: This sequence may be a read error, since a much larger clone differs from it by one base. This chain uses TRBV27 with TRBJ1-2; no clear D. This CDR3 region has 15 residues. Per germline, CDR1 MNHEY and CDR2 SMNVEV (reference sequence). Trimming took 3 bases from V and 4 from J, leaving 15 bases between them. CDR3 protein: CASSFFPGPIYGYTF. The CDR3 bases are TGTGCCAGCAGTTTCTTCCCGGGCCCCATCTATGGCTACACCTTC.

The chain is built from TRBV20-1 and TRBJ2-1; possible D gene TRBD2, 5 bases. Trimming took 3 bases from V and 8 from J, leaving 8 bases between them. Germline loops: CDR1 DFQATT, CDR2 SNEGSKA (reference sequence). CDR3 size: 11 residues. The CDR3 is CSASEGYEQFF. In nucleotides, the CDR3 is TGCAGTGCTAGTGAGGGATATGAGCAGTTCTTC.

The chain couples TRBV6-2 or TRBV6-3 to TRBJ1-1; D might be TRBD1 (6 bases). CDR1 and CDR2 (germline): MNHEY, SVGEGT. CDR3 length: 15 amino acids. The V end was cut by 5 bases, the J end by 4 bases, with 17 bases between. CDR3 coding DNA: TGTGCCAGCAGTCCCCGGACAGAGGGGGTCACTGAAGCTTTCTTT. Protein: CASSPRTEGVTEAFF.

This clonotype was seen at least ten times. The chain joins TRBV7-6 to TRBJ2-7, with 11 bases that match TRBD2. CDR3 size: 16 residues. V lost 5 bases to trimming and J lost 5 bases; unmatched junction nucleotides: 11. From germline, CDR1 is SGHVS and CDR2 FNYEAQ. Written as DNA, the CDR3 is TGTGCCAGCAGCCCCCTGGTAGCGGGGGGGCCCCACGAGCAGTACTTC. It encodes CASSPLVAGGPHEQYF. Full variable domain (remainder filled in from reference TRBV7-6 and TRBJ2-7): GAGVSQSPRYKVTKRGQDVALRCDPISGHVSLYWYRQALGQGPEFLTYFNYEAQQDKSGLPNDRFSAERPEGSISTLTIQRTEQRDSAMYRCASSPLVAGGPHEQYFGPGTRLTVT.

This clonotype was found a few times. The V and J genes are TRBV7-2 and TRBJ2-2, with TRBD2 matching over 11 bases. V lost 4 bases, J lost 5 bases, and 9 bases stayed unmatched. The CDR3 covers 17 residues. CDR1 and CDR2 (germline): SGHTA, FQGNSA. The DNA for the CDR3 is TGTGCCAGCAGCTCCGAACTAGCGGGGGCGTCAACCGGGGAGCTGTTTTTT. It translates to CASSSELAGASTGELFF.

There are a few counts of this clonotype. This may come from a read error, since a much larger clone is one base off. The CDR3 here is CASSLGGSGGYTF. CDR3 DNA: TGTGCCAGCAGCTTAGGAGGGAGCGGGGGCTACACCTTC. The gene calls are TRBV7-9 and TRBJ1-2; D not resolved. CDR3 length equals 13 residues. The V gene's germline CDR1 is SEHNR and CDR2 FQNEAQ (reference sequence). Trimming removed 1 base at V and 8 bases at J, with 11 bases between.

This clonotype was observed a handful of times. The V and J genes are TRBV5-1 and TRBJ1-1; D gene unclear. The CDR3 has 14 residues. Germline-derived CDR1 and CDR2 are SGHRS and YFSETQ. V gave up 4 bases and J gave up 0 bases, with 10 bases separating them. The CDR3 loop reads CASSPTNMNTEAFF. The CDR3 coding sequence is TGCGCCAGCAGCCCGACGAACATGAACACTGAAGCTTTCTTT.

This clonotype was counted between two and nine times. The chain links TRBV6-6 to TRBJ1-2; D possibly corresponds to TRBD1 (5 bases). The length of the CDR3 is 15 residues. The germline V gene encodes CDR1 MNHNY and CDR2 SVGAGI (reference sequence). Trimming cost V 5 bases and J 6 bases, with 19 bases left between them. For the CDR3, the DNA is TGTGCCAGCAGTCCTACTGACAGAAGTAATAATGGCTACACCTTC. Translation gives CASSPTDRSNNGYTF.

Ten or more counts support this clonotype. This chain connects TRBV24-1 to TRBJ1-2; TRBD1 aligns across 7 bases. V lost 1 base to trimming and J lost 4 bases; unmatched junction nucleotides: 5. Per germline, CDR1 KGHDR and CDR2 SFDVKD. This CDR3 has 15 residues. This CDR3 reads CATSDFGDSFYGYTF. The CDR3 DNA follows: TGTGCCACCAGTGATTTCGGGGACAGCTTCTATGGCTACACCTTC.

This CDR3 is CASSYSSPDRPMNTEAFF. The CDR3 nucleotides are TGTGCCAGCAGTTACTCGAGCCCGGACAGGCCTATGAACACTGAAGCTTTCTTT. V usage is TRBV6-5 and J usage is TRBJ1-1; 7 nucleotides match TRBD1. Germline loops: CDR1 MNHEY, CDR2 SVGAGI. The ends lost 0 bases at V and 0 bases at J; junction bases unmatched: 10. The CDR3 contains 18 residues.

This clonotype was seen repeatedly, ten times or more. The V gene is TRBV20-1, the J gene TRBJ1-6; TRBD1 aligns across 8 bases. The CDR3 is made up of 15 amino acids. The germline gives CDR1 DFQATT, CDR2 SNEGSKA (reference sequence). The trim removed 2 bases at V and 10 bases at J, leaving 10 bases unmatched. CDR3 in amino acids: CSARPPDRATSPLHF. The CDR3 bases are TGCAGTGCTAGACCACCGGACAGGGCGACGTCACCCCTCCACTTT.